This TCR beta chain was obtained from a study of T-cell reconstitution after alpha-beta-depleted transplantation in children. The CDR3 is 15 amino acids. The V segment lost 6 bases and the J segment 7 bases; nucleotides outside the gene matches: 8. Germline loops: CDR1 MDHEN, CDR2 SYDVKM. Preparation of the TCRbeta library was carried out with unique molecular identifiers. TCRdb analysed the PCR reads with MiXCR anew, one entry per CDR3 protein. This sample yields fewer than 750,000 distinct CDR3 sequences, of which 20% to 25% are seen a single time; roughly 13% belongs to the top ten. This TCR derives from a boy under two years old who had a stem cell transplant for acute myeloid leukemia, so the T cells may come from the graft donor. Sequencing used PBMCs, mostly from graft donor cells, obtained 360 days after TCRalphabeta/CD19-depleted stem cell transplant. This chain connects TRBV28 to TRBJ2-2; 10 nucleotides align to TRBD2. For the CDR3, the DNA is TGTGCCAGCAGCCCTAGCGGGGGCCGTCGCGGGGAGCTGTTTTTT. It translates to CASSPSGGRRGELFF.